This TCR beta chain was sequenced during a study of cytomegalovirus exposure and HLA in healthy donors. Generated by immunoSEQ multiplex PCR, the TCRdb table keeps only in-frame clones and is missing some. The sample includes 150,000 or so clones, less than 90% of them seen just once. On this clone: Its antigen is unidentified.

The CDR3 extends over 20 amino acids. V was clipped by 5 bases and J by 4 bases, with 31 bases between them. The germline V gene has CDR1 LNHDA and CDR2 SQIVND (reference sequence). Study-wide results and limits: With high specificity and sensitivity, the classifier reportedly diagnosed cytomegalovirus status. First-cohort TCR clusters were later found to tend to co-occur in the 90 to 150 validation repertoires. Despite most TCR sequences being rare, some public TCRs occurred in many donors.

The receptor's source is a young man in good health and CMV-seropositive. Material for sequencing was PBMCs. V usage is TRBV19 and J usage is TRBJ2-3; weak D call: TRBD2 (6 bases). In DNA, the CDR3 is TGTGCCAGTAGTTCAACAAAATCCGGGGGAGTCAGGGCGGGCTCAGATACGCAGTATTTT. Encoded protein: CASSSTKSGGVRAGSDTQYF.